One and the same sample provided the 27 T cell receptor beta chains below, sequenced in a study of T cells expressing NK-cell markers. With the 5' RACE reads reprocessed, TCRdb shows one record per CDR3 protein and no DNA. The table for this sample gives about 460,000 distinct CDR3 sequences. The sequencing sample was made of blood T cells: a sorted CD56 or NKG2C T cell subset, CD4+ or CD8+ T cells, or bulk PBMC T cells (not recorded which). Receptors were obtained from a woman between 45 and 60 years old in good health.

CDR3 sequence: CASTTTNRGTYGYTF. This sequence joins TRBV2 and TRBJ1-2; TCRdb proposes TRBD1, but this gene call is untestable without DNA. CDR1 and CDR2 (germline): SNHLY, FYNNEI. CDR3 length equals 15 residues.

The chain links TRBV7-2 to TRBJ2-3. The CDR3 contains 13 residues. CDR1 is SGHTA, CDR2 FQGNSA, per germline. CDR3 residues: CASSLILTDTQYF.

The chain links TRBV10-3 to TRBJ2-2; lacking DNA, the TRBD1 call made by TCRdb goes unchecked. This CDR3 is built from 17 residues. Germline values: CDR1 ENHRY, CDR2 SYGVKD. CDR3 amino acids: CAISASPGQGNTGELFF.

The chain couples TRBV12-3 or TRBV12-4 to TRBJ1-1. CDR3 size: 13 residues. The CDR3 is CASSLQRSTEAFF.

The rearrangement links TRBV14 to TRBJ2-1; there is no DNA to check the TCRdb D call of TRBD2. Germline CDR1 and CDR2: SGHDN and FVKESK. This CDR3 is 16 amino acids long. CDR3 protein: CASSPLRLAGGSEQFF. Full variable domain (missing parts from reference TRBV14 and TRBJ2-1): EAGVTQFPSHSVIEKGQTVTLRCDPISGHDNLYWYRRVMGKEIKFLLHFVKESKQDESGMPNNRFLAERTGGTYSTLKVQPAELEDSGVYFCASSPLRLAGGSEQFFGPGTRLTVL.

This chain joins TRBV5-1 and TRBJ1-4; as DNA is missing, the TRBD1 call by TCRdb cannot be tested. CDR1 and CDR2 from the germline V gene are SGHRS and YFSETQ. The CDR3 length is 14 residues. CDR3 sequence: CASRDWTGGRKLFF.

The rearrangement links TRBV3-1 to TRBJ2-3; as DNA is missing, the TRBD1 call by TCRdb cannot be tested. Per the germline V gene, CDR1 is LGHDT and CDR2 is YNNKEL (reference sequence). There are 14 residues in the CDR3. CDR3 protein: CASSPAGEGVTQYF.

The chain uses TRBV2 and TRBJ2-7. CDR3 length: 12 residues. Germline V gene sequence: CDR1 SNHLY, CDR2 FYNNEI. The CDR3 region is CASSSDGYEQYF. The variable domain in full, with the rest retrieved from reference TRBV2 and TRBJ2-7, is EPEVTQTPSHQVTQMGQEVILRCVPISNHLYFYWYRQILGQKVEFLVSFYNNEISEKSEIFDDQFSVERPDGSNFTLKIRSTKLEDSAMYFCASSSDGYEQYFGPGTRLTVT.

The chain employs TRBV24-1 and TRBJ2-7; there is no DNA to check the TCRdb D call of TRBD1. CDR3 length: 13 residues. Germline assignment: CDR1 KGHDR and CDR2 SFDVKD. The CDR3 spells CATSDAPEYEQYF.

The rearrangement joins TRBV24-1 to TRBJ2-2; TCRdb proposes TRBD1, but this gene call is untestable without DNA. This CDR3 is 16 amino acids long. CDR1 is KGHDR and CDR2 is SFDVKD in the germline V gene. The CDR3 protein is CATSDPGHRNTGELFF.

The chain has TRBV20-1 and TRBJ2-3. The length of the CDR3 is 14 residues. Germline V gene lookup returns CDR1 DFQATT and CDR2 SNEGSKA (reference sequence). CDR3 sequence reads: CSARQLPSSDTQYF.

The CDR3: CASSEYGGAETQYF. The chain links TRBV25-1 to TRBJ2-5; no DNA is available, so the TRBD1 call from TCRdb remains unchecked. The CDR3 sequence is 14 residues long. Germline-derived CDR1 and CDR2 are MGHDK and SYGVNS. The whole variable domain, remainder taken from reference TRBV25-1 and TRBJ2-5, is EADIYQTPRYLVIGTGKKITLECSQTMGHDKMYWYQQDPGMELHLIHYSYGVNSTEKGDLSSESTVSRIRTEHFPLTLESARPSHTSQYLCASSEYGGAETQYFGPGTRLLVL.

The chain uses TRBV19 and TRBJ2-5; the D call from TCRdb, TRBD2, cannot be confirmed without DNA. The CDR3 consists of 17 residues. CDR1 and CDR2 (germline): LNHDA, SQIVND (reference sequence). This CDR3 reads CASTGFGSGRDRETQYF.

The V and J genes are TRBV11-2 and TRBJ2-3; the D call of TRBD2 rests on TCRdb alone, since no DNA is present to check it. The CDR3 contains 18 residues. Germline V gene data show CDR1 as SGHAT and CDR2 as FQNNGV. The CDR3 protein is CASSFYPIGSGKTDTQYF.

This chain uses TRBV4-1 with TRBJ2-5; TCRdb reports TRBD1, a call that lacks DNA to check it against. Germline loops: CDR1 MGHRA, CDR2 YSYEKL. The CDR3 length is 15 residues. CDR3 region: CASSQQQGAGETQYF.

This chain connects TRBV25-1 to TRBJ1-6; without DNA, the TCRdb call of TRBD1 cannot be checked. The CDR3 is made up of 15 amino acids. Germline CDR1 is MGHDK and CDR2 is SYGVNS. This chain's CDR3 is CASSDVARPGGPLHF.

The rearrangement joins TRBV5-6 to TRBJ2-1; TCRdb outputs TRBD2, but without DNA this stays unchecked. There are 16 residues in the CDR3. The germline gives CDR1 SGHDT, CDR2 YYEEEE. The CDR3 is CASSFPGGRAENEQFF.

The chain combines TRBV5-1 with TRBJ1-2. The CDR3 loop spans 13 amino acids. The V gene's germline CDR1 is SGHRS and CDR2 YFSETQ. The CDR3 protein is CASSFRQDYGYTF.

The chain employs TRBV12-3 or TRBV12-4 and TRBJ2-2. This CDR3 region has 15 residues. The CDR3 spells CASNEDGFNTGELFF.

V usage is TRBV20-1 and J usage is TRBJ1-2; TCRdb selects TRBD1, and the lack of DNA leaves this call unchecked. CDR3 size: 12 residues. The germline V gene encodes CDR1 DFQATT and CDR2 SNEGSKA (reference sequence). The CDR3: CSARHRQGGYTF.

The CDR3 reads CASSLESPPGNEQFF. V usage is TRBV5-1 and J usage is TRBJ2-1; lacking DNA, the TRBD1 call made by TCRdb goes unchecked. Germline-derived CDR1 and CDR2 are SGHRS and YFSETQ. The CDR3 is 15 amino acids.

V is TRBV11-2 and J is TRBJ2-1; the D call from TCRdb, TRBD2, cannot be confirmed without DNA. This CDR3 spans 14 amino acids. In germline, CDR1 is SGHAT, CDR2 FQNNGV. CDR3 region: CASSLGLVFGEQFF.

The V gene is TRBV5-1, the J gene TRBJ2-3; TCRdb's assignment of TRBD2 cannot be checked, as there is no DNA. Germline V CDR1 and CDR2: SGHRS, YFSETQ. CDR3 length: 14 amino acids. The CDR3 sequence: CASSLSGVVDTQYF.

The chain carries TRBV15 and TRBJ2-6; absent DNA, TCRdb's TRBD2 call cannot be checked. CDR1 is LNHNV, CDR2 YYDKDF, per germline (reference sequence). The CDR3 is 17 amino acids. The CDR3 loop reads CATSRPGLASGANVLTF.

V is TRBV4-1 and J is TRBJ1-4; as DNA is missing, the TRBD1 call by TCRdb cannot be tested. The CDR3 is 18 residues long. The germline gives CDR1 MGHRA, CDR2 YSYEKL. CDR3: CASSQDRQGIATNEKLFF.

This chain links TRBV20-1 with TRBJ2-3; the D call of TRBD1 rests on TCRdb alone, since no DNA is present to check it. Per the germline V gene, CDR1 is DFQATT and CDR2 is SNEGSKA (reference sequence). The CDR3 sequence is 15 residues long. The CDR3: CSAREDRRTGDTQYF.

V usage is TRBV4-1 and J usage is TRBJ2-3; TCRdb picks TRBD1, but there is no DNA to check that call. The CDR3 totals 15 residues. In germline, CDR1 is MGHRA, CDR2 YSYEKL. Here the CDR3 reads CASSQVTGVTDTQYF.